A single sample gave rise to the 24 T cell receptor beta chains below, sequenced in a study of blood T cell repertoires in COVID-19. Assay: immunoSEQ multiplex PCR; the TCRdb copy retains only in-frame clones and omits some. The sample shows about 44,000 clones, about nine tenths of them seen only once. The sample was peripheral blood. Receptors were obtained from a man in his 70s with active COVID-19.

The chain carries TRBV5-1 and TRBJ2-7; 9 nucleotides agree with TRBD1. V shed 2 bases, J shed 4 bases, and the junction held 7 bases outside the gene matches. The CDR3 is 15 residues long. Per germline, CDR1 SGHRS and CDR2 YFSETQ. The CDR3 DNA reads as TGCGCCAGCAGCTTTTCCCCCGGGACAGGGTACGAGCAGTACTTC. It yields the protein CASSFSPGTGYEQYF.

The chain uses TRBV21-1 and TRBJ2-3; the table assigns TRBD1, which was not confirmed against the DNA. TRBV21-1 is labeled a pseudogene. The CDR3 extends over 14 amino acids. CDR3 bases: TGTGCCGCCGGCCGGACAGGGGGCACAGATACGCAGTATTTT. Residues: CAAGRTGGTDTQYF.

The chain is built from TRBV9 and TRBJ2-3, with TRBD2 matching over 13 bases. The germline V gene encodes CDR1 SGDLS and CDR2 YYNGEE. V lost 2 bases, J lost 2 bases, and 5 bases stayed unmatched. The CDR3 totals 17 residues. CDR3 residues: CASSVRGLAGPTDTQYF. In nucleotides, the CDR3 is TGTGCCAGCAGCGTCAGGGGACTAGCGGGACCCACAGATACGCAGTATTTT.

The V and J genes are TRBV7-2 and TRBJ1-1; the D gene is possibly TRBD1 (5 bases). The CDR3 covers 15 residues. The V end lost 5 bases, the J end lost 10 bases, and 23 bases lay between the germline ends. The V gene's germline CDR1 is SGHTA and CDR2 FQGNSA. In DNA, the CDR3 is TGTGCCAGCAGCCTAACACCCGGGGGATCGATCCTAGCTTTCTTT. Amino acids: CASSLTPGGSILAFF.

CDR3 region: CASSQVGEGDNEQFF. In nucleotides, the CDR3 is TGTGCCAGCAGTCAAGTGGGAGAAGGAGACAATGAGCAGTTCTTC. The gene calls are TRBV6-2 or TRBV6-3 and TRBJ2-1, with D possibly TRBD2 on 5 matching bases. Per germline, CDR1 MNHEY and CDR2 SVGEGT. CDR3 size: 15 residues. The V end was cut by 5 bases, the J end by 5 bases, with 16 bases between.

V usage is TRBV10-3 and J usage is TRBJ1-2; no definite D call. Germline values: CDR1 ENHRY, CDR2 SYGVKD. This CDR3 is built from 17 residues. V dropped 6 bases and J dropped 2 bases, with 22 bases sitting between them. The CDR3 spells CAISQTITSTANYGYTF. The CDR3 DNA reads TGTGCCATCAGCCAAACGATTACCTCCACTGCAAACTATGGCTACACCTTC.

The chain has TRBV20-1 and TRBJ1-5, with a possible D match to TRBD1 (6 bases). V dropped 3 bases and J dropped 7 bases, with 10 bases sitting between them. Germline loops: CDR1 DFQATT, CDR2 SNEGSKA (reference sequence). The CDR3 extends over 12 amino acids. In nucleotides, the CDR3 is TGCAGTGCTAGTTCAGGGGACCAGCCCCAGCATTTT. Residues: CSASSGDQPQHF.

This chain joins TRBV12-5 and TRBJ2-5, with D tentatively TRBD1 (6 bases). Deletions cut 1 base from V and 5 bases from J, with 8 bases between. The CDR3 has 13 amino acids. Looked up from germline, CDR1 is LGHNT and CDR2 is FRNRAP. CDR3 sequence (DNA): TGTGCTAGTGGTTTGGGACAGGACGAGACCCAGTACTTC. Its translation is CASGLGQDETQYF.

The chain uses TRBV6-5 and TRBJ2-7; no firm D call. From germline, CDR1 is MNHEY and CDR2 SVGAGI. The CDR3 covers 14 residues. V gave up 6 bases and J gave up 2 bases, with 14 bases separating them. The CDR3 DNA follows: TGTGCCAGCAGCCGCCGGCAGGTTACCTACGAGCAGTACTTC. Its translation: CASSRRQVTYEQYF.

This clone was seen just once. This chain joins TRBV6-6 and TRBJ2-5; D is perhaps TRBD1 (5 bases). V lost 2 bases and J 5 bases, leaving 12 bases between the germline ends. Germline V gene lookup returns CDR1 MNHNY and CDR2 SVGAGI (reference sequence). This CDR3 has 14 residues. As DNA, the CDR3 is TGTGCCAGCAGTTACGGGCAGGGAAAGGAGACCCAGTACTTC. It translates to CASSYGQGKETQYF.

The CDR3 bases are TGTGCCAGTAGCACAGGGGAAGTCGCTAATGAAAAACTGTTTTTT. As protein: CASSTGEVANEKLFF. J is TRBJ1-4 and V is TRBV19; 7 nucleotides agree with TRBD1. Germline-derived CDR1 and CDR2 are LNHDA and SQIVND (reference sequence). Trimming at V came to 6 bases and at J to 3 bases, leaving 7 bases not matched to a gene. The CDR3 contains 15 residues.

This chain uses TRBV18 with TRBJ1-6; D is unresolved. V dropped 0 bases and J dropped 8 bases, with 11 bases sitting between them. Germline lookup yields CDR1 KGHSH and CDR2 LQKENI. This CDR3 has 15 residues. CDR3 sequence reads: CASSPPGQAHSPLHF. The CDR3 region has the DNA TGTGCCAGCTCACCACCGGGCCAAGCACATTCACCCCTCCACTTT.

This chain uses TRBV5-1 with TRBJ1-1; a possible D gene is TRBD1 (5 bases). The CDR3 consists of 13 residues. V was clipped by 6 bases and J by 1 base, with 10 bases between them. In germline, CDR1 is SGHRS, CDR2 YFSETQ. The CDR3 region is CASTFDRNTEAFF. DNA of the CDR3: TGCGCCAGCACCTTTGACAGGAACACTGAAGCTTTCTTT.

CDR3 in DNA: TGTGCCAGCAGCCAAGTAAGAGTCTCTGCGAGGGAGCAGTACTTC. Amino acid sequence: CASSQVRVSAREQYF. The chain links TRBV14 to TRBJ2-7; D is uncertain. Trimming left V 1 base short and J 7 bases short, with 17 bases between. This CDR3 contains 15 residues. In germline, CDR1 is SGHDN, CDR2 FVKESK.

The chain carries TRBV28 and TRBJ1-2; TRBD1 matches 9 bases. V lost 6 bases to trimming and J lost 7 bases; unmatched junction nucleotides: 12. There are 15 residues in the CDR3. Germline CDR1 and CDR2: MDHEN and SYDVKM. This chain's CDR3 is CASSLSWDRAAGYTF. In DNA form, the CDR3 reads TGTGCCAGCAGCCTATCGTGGGACAGGGCGGCTGGCTACACCTTC.

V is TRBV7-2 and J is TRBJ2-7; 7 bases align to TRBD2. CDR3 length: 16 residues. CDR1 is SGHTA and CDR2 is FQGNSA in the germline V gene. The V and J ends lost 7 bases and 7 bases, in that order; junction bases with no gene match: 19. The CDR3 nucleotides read TGTGCCAGCATTTACTCCGCGTCGGGGGGACCTGAAGAGCAGTACTTC. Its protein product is CASIYSASGGPEEQYF.

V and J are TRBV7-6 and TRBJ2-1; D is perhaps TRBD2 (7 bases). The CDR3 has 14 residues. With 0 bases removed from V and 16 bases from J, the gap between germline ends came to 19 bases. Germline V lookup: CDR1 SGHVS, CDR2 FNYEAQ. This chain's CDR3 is CASSLARGAGAQFF. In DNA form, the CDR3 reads TGTGCCAGCAGCTTAGCGCGAGGGGCGGGGGCTCAATTCTTC.

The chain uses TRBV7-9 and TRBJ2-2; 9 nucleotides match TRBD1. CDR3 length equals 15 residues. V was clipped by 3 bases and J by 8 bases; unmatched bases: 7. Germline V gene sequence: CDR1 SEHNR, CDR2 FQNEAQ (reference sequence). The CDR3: CASSFRDRGFGELFF. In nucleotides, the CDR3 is TGTGCCAGCAGCTTTCGTGACAGGGGGTTTGGGGAGCTGTTTTTT.

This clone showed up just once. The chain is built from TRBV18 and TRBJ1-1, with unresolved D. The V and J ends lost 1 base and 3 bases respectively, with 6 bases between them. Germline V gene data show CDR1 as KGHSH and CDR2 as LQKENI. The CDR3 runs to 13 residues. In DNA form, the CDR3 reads TGTGCCAGCTCACCACTTCCAGACACTGAAGCTTTCTTT. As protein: CASSPLPDTEAFF.

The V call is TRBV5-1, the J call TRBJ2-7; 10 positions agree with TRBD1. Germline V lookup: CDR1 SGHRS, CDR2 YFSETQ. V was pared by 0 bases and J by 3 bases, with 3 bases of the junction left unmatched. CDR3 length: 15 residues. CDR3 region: CASSLGQGALYEQYF. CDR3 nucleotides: TGCGCCAGCAGCTTGGGACAGGGGGCCCTCTACGAGCAGTACTTC.

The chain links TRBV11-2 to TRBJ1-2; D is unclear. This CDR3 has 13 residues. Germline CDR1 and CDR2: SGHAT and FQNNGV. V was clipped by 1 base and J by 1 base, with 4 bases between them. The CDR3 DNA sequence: TGTGCCAGCAGCTTAGCCAGTAACTATGGCTACACCTTC. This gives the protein CASSLASNYGYTF.

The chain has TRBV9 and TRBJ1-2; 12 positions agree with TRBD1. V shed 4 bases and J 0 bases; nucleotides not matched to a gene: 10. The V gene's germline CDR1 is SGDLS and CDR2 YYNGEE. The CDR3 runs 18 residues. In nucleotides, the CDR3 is TGTGCCAGCAGCCCGGGACAGGGGGCCGGTTTTGCTAACTATGGCTACACCTTC. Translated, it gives CASSPGQGAGFANYGYTF.

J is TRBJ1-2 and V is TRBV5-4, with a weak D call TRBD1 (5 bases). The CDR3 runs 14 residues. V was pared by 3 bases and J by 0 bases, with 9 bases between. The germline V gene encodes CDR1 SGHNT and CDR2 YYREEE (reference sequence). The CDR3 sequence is CASSSPTANYGYTF. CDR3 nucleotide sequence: TGTGCCAGCAGCTCCCCGACAGCTAACTATGGCTACACCTTC.

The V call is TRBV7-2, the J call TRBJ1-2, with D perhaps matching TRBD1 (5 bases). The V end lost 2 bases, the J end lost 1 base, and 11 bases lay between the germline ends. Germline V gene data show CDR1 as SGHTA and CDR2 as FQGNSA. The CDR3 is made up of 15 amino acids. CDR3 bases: TGTGCCAGCAGCTTACGGACATCGGGTAACTATGGCTACACCTTC. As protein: CASSLRTSGNYGYTF.